Listed here is a single T cell receptor beta chain. The protocol was immunoSEQ multiplex PCR, while the TCRdb copy is restricted to in-frame clones and leaves out a portion. The sample holds about 310,000 clones, roughly nine tenths seen once. This CDR3 region has 17 residues. CDR1 is SGHTS and CDR2 is YDEGEE in the germline V gene. V shed 2 bases and J shed 1 base, with 16 bases lying between them. These data belong to a study of blood T cell repertoires in COVID-19. At the level of the study: From T cells, B-cell-depleted T cells, or PBMCs came the material, which was cDNA or gDNA.

This clonotype was obtained from a man between 60 and 75 years old who had recovered from COVID-19. Sequenced material: PBMCs or T cells enriched from blood (not recorded which). The chain is built from TRBV5-8 and TRBJ1-5, with a weak D call TRBD1 (6 bases). CDR3 residues: CASSFLGGASSNQPQHF. The CDR3 coding sequence is TGTGCCAGCAGCTTCTTGGGGGGGGCCTCGAGCAATCAGCCCCAGCATTTT.